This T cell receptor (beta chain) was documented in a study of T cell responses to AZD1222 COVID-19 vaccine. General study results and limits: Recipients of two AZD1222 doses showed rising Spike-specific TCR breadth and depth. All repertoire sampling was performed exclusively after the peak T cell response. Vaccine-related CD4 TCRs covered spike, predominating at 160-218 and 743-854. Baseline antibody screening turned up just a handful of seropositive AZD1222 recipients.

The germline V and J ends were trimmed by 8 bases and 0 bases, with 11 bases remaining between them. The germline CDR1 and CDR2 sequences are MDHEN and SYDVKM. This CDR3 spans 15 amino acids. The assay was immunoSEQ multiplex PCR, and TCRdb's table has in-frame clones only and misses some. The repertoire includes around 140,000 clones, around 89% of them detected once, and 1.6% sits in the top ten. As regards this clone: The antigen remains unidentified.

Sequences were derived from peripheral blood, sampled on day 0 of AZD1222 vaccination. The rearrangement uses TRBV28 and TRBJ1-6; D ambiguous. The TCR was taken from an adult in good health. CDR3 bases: TGTGCCAGCTGTTGGCGGTACTCCTATAATTCACCCCTCCACTTT. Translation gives CASCWRYSYNSPLHF.